These T cell receptor beta chains were read from a single sample in a study of cytomegalovirus exposure and HLA in healthy donors. Assay: immunoSEQ multiplex PCR; the TCRdb copy retains only in-frame clones and omits some. This sample carries tens of thousands of clones, approximately 79% of them seen once, and the ten largest clones take 2.5%. The sample was PBMCs. The receptors were sampled from a man aged 30 to 45 in good health and CMV-seronegative. CDR3s include the opening cysteine and the closing phenylalanine or tryptophan. A D gene is named only where the DNA matches it firmly. Size is omitted from some rows. Given values are once, few, many or a class for expanded clones.

D gene,clone size,V gene,J gene,CDR3 protein,CDR3 DNA
NA,NA,TRBV6-5,TRBJ2-1,CASSYSHLSSYNEQFF,TGTGCCAGCAGTTACTCGCACTTGAGCTCCTACAATGAGCAGTTCTTC
TRBD1,NA,TRBV9,TRBJ2-1,CASSVGQGIENEQFF,TGTGCCAGCAGCGTAGGACAGGGGATTGAGAATGAGCAGTTCTTC
NA,NA,TRBV12-5,TRBJ2-2,CASGIRGRHGTGELFF,TGTGCTAGTGGAATCAGGGGTCGACATGGCACCGGGGAGCTGTTTTTT
NA,NA,TRBV18,TRBJ2-5,CASSPPARAETQYF,TGTGCCAGCTCACCACCGGCGAGGGCAGAGACCCAGTACTTC
TRBD1,NA,TRBV6-1,TRBJ1-5,CASRPGQRNNQPQHF,TGTGCCAGCAGACCGGGACAGCGAAACAATCAGCCCCAGCATTTT
NA,NA,TRBV19,TRBJ2-5,CASYPRRAGETQYF,TGTGCCAGCTACCCGCGGAGGGCCGGGGAGACCCAGTACTTC
NA,few,TRBV19,TRBJ1-5,CASGKRGPNQPQHF,TGTGCCAGTGGGAAAAGGGGCCCCAATCAGCCCCAGCATTTT
NA,NA,TRBV11-2,TRBJ2-7,CASSLDRDSTYEQYF,TGTGCCAGCAGCTTGGACCGGGACTCTACCTACGAGCAGTACTTC
NA,NA,TRBV7-9,TRBJ1-6,CASSRGDSYNSPLHF,TGTGCCAGCAGCCGAGGCGACTCCTATAATTCACCCCTCCACTTT
NA,NA,TRBV20-1,TRBJ2-5,CGLQETQYF,TGCGGCCTTCAAGAGACCCAGTACTTC
TRBD1,NA,TRBV7-9,TRBJ1-2,CSSSLNGDSLSGYTF,TGTTCCAGCAGCCTTAATGGGGACAGTCTCTCTGGCTACACCTTC
NA,NA,TRBV5-1,TRBJ2-3,CASSQQGFNTDTQYF,TGCGCCAGCAGCCAACAGGGATTTAACACAGATACGCAGTATTTT
NA,few,TRBV5-5,TRBJ2-7,CASRIVQGGEQYF,TGTGCCAGCAGAATCGTCCAGGGTGGCGAGCAGTACTTC
NA,NA,TRBV5-4,TRBJ1-1,CASSYRSGSMNTEAFF,TGTGCCAGCAGCTACCGCTCTGGGAGCATGAACACTGAAGCTTTCTTT
NA,NA,TRBV7-2,TRBJ2-3,CASSLDGSGSTDTQYF,TGTGCCAGCAGCTTAGACGGGAGCGGGAGCACAGATACGCAGTATTTT
NA,NA,TRBV28,TRBJ1-2,CASIAYGVNYGYTF,TGTGCCAGCATTGCTTACGGGGTTAACTATGGCTACACCTTC
NA,few,TRBV6-1,TRBJ2-3,CASSPRGQLTDTQYF,TGTGCCAGCAGCCCAAGGGGCCAGTTGACAGATACGCAGTATTTT
TRBD2,NA,TRBV9,TRBJ2-3,CASSPGLAGPTQYF,TGTGCCAGCAGTCCTGGACTAGCGGGACCCACGCAGTATTTT
NA,NA,TRBV6-5,TRBJ1-1,CAGSSPRTSEAFF,TGTGCCGGCAGTAGCCCCAGGACATCCGAAGCTTTCTTT
NA,once,TRBV18,TRBJ2-5,CASSRAIEETQYF,TGTGCCAGCTCACGCGCAATCGAAGAGACCCAGTACTTC
NA,NA,TRBV5-1,TRBJ1-6,CASSLGGRQRNSPLHF,TGCGCCAGCAGTCTAGGGGGACGCCAACGTAATTCACCCCTCCACTTT
NA,NA,TRBV29-1,TRBJ2-1,CSVGAESGKQFF,TGCAGCGTGGGGGCGGAATCTGGCAAGCAGTTCTTC
NA,few,TRBV5-6,TRBJ2-4,CASSSLGQMDIQYF,TGTGCCAGCAGCTCCCTCGGACAGATGGACATTCAGTACTTC
NA,NA,TRBV4-3,TRBJ2-5,CASSQEVAGGQETQYF,TGCGCCAGCAGCCAAGAGGTGGCGGGTGGTCAAGAGACCCAGTACTTC
NA,many,TRBV7-6,TRBJ1-6,CASSLEDTTSSYNSPLHF,TGTGCCAGCAGCTTAGAGGACACGACGAGCTCCTATAATTCACCCCTCCACTTT
NA,NA,TRBV5-5,TRBJ1-4,CASSPLRGGEKLFF,TGTGCCAGCAGCCCTTTGAGGGGAGGGGAAAAACTGTTTTTT
NA,few,TRBV6-5,TRBJ1-3,CASSEGWGNTIYF,TGTGCCAGCAGTGAGGGCTGGGGAAACACCATATATTTT
NA,NA,TRBV19,TRBJ1-4,CASSNDLQQIPEKLFF,TGTGCCAGTAGTAATGACCTCCAACAGATTCCTGAAAAACTGTTTTTT
TRBD1,NA,TRBV27,TRBJ1-2,CASSLGQGLGYTF,TGTGCCAGCAGTTTAGGACAGGGCCTAGGCTACACCTTC
NA,NA,TRBV4-2,TRBJ2-1,CASSQQAGLGNEQFF,TGTGCCAGCAGCCAACAGGCAGGACTCGGAAATGAGCAGTTCTTC
NA,NA,TRBV5-1,TRBJ1-5,CASSLGPGNSNQPQHF,TGCGCCAGCAGCTTGGGCCCAGGGAATAGCAATCAGCCCCAGCATTTT
NA,NA,TRBV7-9,TRBJ2-5,CASNPKETQYF,TGTGCCAGCAACCCTAAAGAGACCCAGTACTTC
NA,NA,TRBV21-1,TRBJ2-5,CASSKSVGLEETQYF,TGTGCCAGCAGCAAAAGTGTCGGCCTAGAGGAGACCCAGTACTTC
TRBD2,NA,TRBV6-4,TRBJ2-1,CASSGTSGSYNEQFF,TGTGCCAGCAGTGGGACTAGCGGGTCCTACAATGAGCAGTTCTTC
NA,NA,TRBV7-3,TRBJ1-5,CASSRKVEGVVVWPQHF,TGTGCCAGCAGCCGAAAGGTAGAGGGCGTAGTGGTGTGGCCCCAGCATTTT
NA,NA,TRBV5-1,TRBJ1-1,CASSLPLVNTEAFF,TGCGCCAGCAGCTTGCCTCTTGTAAACACTGAAGCTTTCTTT
TRBD1,NA,TRBV29-1,TRBJ2-7,CSVWTGLSSYEQYF,TGCAGCGTTTGGACAGGGCTAAGCTCCTACGAGCAGTACTTC
TRBD2,few,TRBV5-6,TRBJ2-7,CASSLGTSAIYEQYF,TGTGCCAGCAGCTTGGGGACTAGCGCGATCTACGAGCAGTACTTC
TRBD1,NA,TRBV30,TRBJ1-4,CAWSLTGRNEKLFF,TGTGCCTGGAGTTTGACAGGGAGAAATGAAAAACTGTTTTTT
NA,NA,TRBV18,TRBJ1-3,CASSEDFGNTIYF,TGTGCCAGCTCAGAGGACTTCGGAAACACCATATATTTT
TRBD2,NA,TRBV9,TRBJ2-3,CASSPSGGGYTQYF,TGTGCCAGCAGCCCTAGTGGGGGGGGGTATACGCAGTATTTT
NA,NA,TRBV6-1,TRBJ1-5,CATLSASGSDQPQHF,TGTGCCACCCTTTCGGCCTCAGGGTCTGATCAGCCCCAGCATTTT
NA,NA,TRBV5-1,TRBJ2-1,CASRGSAGDEQFF,TGCGCCAGCCGGGGTAGTGCCGGCGATGAGCAGTTCTTC
NA,NA,TRBV6-5,TRBJ1-5,CASSYGQAQPQHF,TGTGCCAGCAGTTACGGGCAGGCACAGCCCCAGCATTTT
TRBD2,NA,TRBV5-4,TRBJ2-5,CASSSGRGETQYF,TGTGCCAGCAGCTCGGGGAGGGGAGAGACCCAGTACTTC
NA,few,TRBV5-8,TRBJ2-5,CASSSDRWETQYF,TGTGCCAGCAGCTCCGATAGATGGGAGACCCAGTACTTC
NA,NA,TRBV2,TRBJ2-1,CASSEGAGEFF,TGTGCCAGCAGTGAAGGGGCAGGGGAGTTCTTC
NA,NA,TRBV5-5,TRBJ2-7,CASSLIVGHYEQYF,TGTGCCAGCAGCTTGATCGTGGGCCACTACGAGCAGTACTTC
TRBD1,NA,TRBV7-9,TRBJ1-1,CASSSIRTGRGNTEAFF,TGTGCCAGCAGCTCGATCCGGACAGGGCGAGGGAACACTGAAGCTTTCTTT
TRBD2,NA,TRBV7-9,TRBJ2-7,CASSSLAGGPNEQYF,TGTGCCAGCAGCTCTCTAGCGGGGGGGCCGAACGAGCAGTACTTC
TRBD2,NA,TRBV5-1,TRBJ2-5,CASSLSPSGTETQYF,TGCGCCAGCAGCTTATCGCCTAGCGGGACTGAGACCCAGTACTTC
TRBD2,NA,TRBV11-2,TRBJ2-7,CASSLGPAGTTYEQYF,TGTGCCAGCAGCTTAGGCCCCGCCGGGACTACCTACGAGCAGTACTTC
NA,NA,TRBV7-2,TRBJ2-7,CASSLQGLLPYEQYF,TGTGCCAGCAGCCTACAGGGCCTCCTGCCCTACGAGCAGTACTTC
TRBD1,NA,TRBV5-1,TRBJ2-7,CASSSGQGIYEQYF,TGCGCCAGCAGCTCGGGACAGGGGATCTACGAGCAGTACTTC
NA,NA,TRBV7-9,TRBJ2-5,CASSTRMTGFQETQYF,TGTGCCAGCAGTACCCGCATGACTGGTTTCCAAGAGACCCAGTACTTC
TRBD1,NA,TRBV25-1,TRBJ2-2,CASSDQTDRAGELFF,TGTGCCAGCAGTGACCAAACCGACAGGGCCGGGGAGCTGTTTTTT
NA,NA,TRBV27,TRBJ1-2,CASRRTGRTGYTF,TGTGCCAGCAGACGGACGGGAAGAACGGGCTACACCTTC
TRBD1,NA,TRBV27,TRBJ2-7,CASSSPGTGGYEQYF,TGTGCCAGCAGTTCGCCCGGGACAGGAGGCTACGAGCAGTACTTC
NA,NA,TRBV28,TRBJ2-7,CASMTGRDEQYF,TGTGCCAGTATGACAGGCCGGGACGAGCAGTACTTC
NA,NA,TRBV4-3,TRBJ2-5,CASSQDGRGTEETQYF,TGCGCCAGCAGCCAAGATGGTAGGGGTACGGAGGAGACCCAGTACTTC